This paragraph covers one T cell receptor beta chain sequence. Its antigen is not identified. A multiplex PCR was run with 60 Vbeta primers and 13 Jbeta primers. The method was immunoSEQ multiplex PCR; TCRdb's version includes in-frame clones alone and lacks a portion of them. Its clone listing holds about 52,000 clones. The entry originates in a study of cytomegalovirus exposure and HLA in healthy donors. Study-level points and caveats: One cluster of highly shared sequence variants probably arose as a sequencing artifact. Because they were indistinguishable, some V segments, including TRBV6-2 and TRBV6-3, were excluded.

The CDR3 is made up of 16 amino acids. V lost 2 bases and J lost 4; bases outside the gene matches: 6. Germline lookup yields CDR1 MNHEY and CDR2 SMNVEV (reference sequence). Sequencing used PBMCs. The chain links TRBV27 to TRBJ2-1, with 9 bases aligning to TRBD1. The TCR originated in a woman aged 55 to 70 in good health and CMV-seropositive. In DNA form, the CDR3 reads TGTGCCAGCAGTTTAGATGGACAGGGGTGGTACAATGAGCAGTTCTTC. Its translation is CASSLDGQGWYNEQFF.